This T cell receptor beta chain came from a study of post-analysis software for immune sequencing data (dated by TCRdb to the mid-2010s). About the study as a whole: Recorded disease courses included relapsing-remitting, secondary progressive and progressive-relapsing multiple sclerosis, with some patients lacking subtype annotation. The patient repertoires were compared against approximately ten previously published healthy control repertoires obtained from donors aged 6 to 25 years. A subset of samples was prepared in parallel using single-end sample barcoding, then pooled and co-amplified after Illumina adapter ligation. On the study overall, not on this receptor specifically: The multiple sclerosis patient group was slightly younger than the control group. Direct clustering with F measure showed strong co-clustering of samples prepared in the same batch, prompting a batch-effect correction. A handful of TRBV segments, including TRBV5-6, TRBV5-1 and TRBV20-1, were significantly more frequent in patients than controls. Multiple sclerosis patients had significantly lower normalized Chao1 diversity than controls, a result that suggests substantial peripheral T-cell clonal expansion.

Comment on this clonotype: Its antigen target is currently unknown. The record has no base qualities; no much larger clone is one base away.

To demonstrate the VDJtools post-analysis software, the study profiled TCR beta repertoires from the peripheral blood of 13 young patients with multiple sclerosis. The multiple sclerosis patients were children and adolescents between roughly 6 and 16 years of age. The library was prepared using PCR. Sequenced on an Illumina HiSeq 2500. Unique molecular identifiers were incorporated into TCR beta cDNA libraries to reduce PCR and sequencing biases. Approximately 500,000 cDNA molecules were obtained per 1 to 10 million input T cells, so each molecule approximated one T cell. The patient libraries were prepared and sequenced with the same protocol used for the earlier healthy control dataset. Samples belonging to the same batch were prepared together, multiplexed and sequenced on a shared HiSeq lane. Regarding the original processing steps: Raw barcoded reads were processed with MIGEC, discarding single-read molecular identifier groups before consensus assembly and CDR3 extraction. VDJtools was used for post-analysis of the clonotype tables, with diversity normalized by down-sampling every dataset to the smallest sample size. To correct batch-related cross-sample contamination, repertoire overlap clustering matched CDR3 amino acid sequences but not nucleotide sequences. Using fastp trimming at Q25 and MiXCR clonotype assembly, TCRdb reanalyzed the public sequencing data and kept in-frame beta chains. Duplicate CDR3 protein sequences are folded into a single record with the most common DNA and genes. What appears here as the V and J calls and clone size reflects TCRdb's work, not the paper's. Present in this sample are about 770,000 distinct CDR3 sequences, around 42% of which were seen just once. The top ten hold roughly 4.9% of the sample.

Relative to germline, V is 2 bases shorter and J is 4 bases shorter, with 12 bases between their ends. CDR1 and CDR2, per the germline V gene (reference sequence), are MNHNY and SVGAGI. Inclusive of the bounding cysteine and phenylalanine, the CDR3 is 15 residues long. The entry retains the CDR3 DNA only, 45 bases that are in frame from base 1. The sequenced sample was blood. The chain uses TRBV6-6 and TRBJ2-1; no D gene is confidently identified. This TCR was recovered from a girl aged 10-17 years with multiple sclerosis. This receptor has the CDR3 CASSYRVAVYNEQFF. The DNA sequence is as follows: TGTGCCAGCAGTTACAGGGTAGCTGTATACAATGAGCAGTTCTTC.